The 23 T cell receptor beta chains below come from one sample, sequenced in a study of shared clonotypes between healthy human individuals. The table came from immunoSEQ multiplex PCR; TCRdb's copy has only in-frame clones and leaves some out. The table has more than 400,000 clones, 90% to 97% seen once. What was sequenced was naive CD4+ T cells sorted from blood. As to subset: CD45RA+ positively selected. The receptors derive from a woman aged 25-40 years in good health.

The chain joins TRBV4-2 to TRBJ1-1, with 8 bases matching TRBD1. This CDR3 comprises 14 residues. The V segment lost 6 bases and the J segment 4 bases; nucleotides outside the gene matches: 7. CDR1 and CDR2 (germline): LGHNA, YNFKEQ. The CDR3 protein is CASSPTGGSTEAFF. CDR3 bases: TGTGCCAGCAGTCCCACAGGGGGGAGCACTGAAGCTTTCTTT.

The V and J genes are TRBV18 and TRBJ1-2; a possible D gene is TRBD1 (6 bases). The V gene lost 1 base and the J gene lost 3 bases, with 18 bases spanning the gap. Germline CDR1 is KGHSH and CDR2 is LQKENI. The CDR3 sequence is 17 residues long. CDR3 sequence: CASSPQVQGRQDYGYTF. The CDR3 nucleotides are TGTGCCAGCTCACCACAGGTTCAGGGGCGACAGGACTATGGCTACACCTTC.

The chain has TRBV9 and TRBJ2-1, with 9 nucleotides matching TRBD2. Germline-derived CDR1 and CDR2 are SGDLS and YYNGEE. Trimming cost V 0 bases and J 3 bases; bases outside gene matches: 4. The CDR3 is 16 residues long. CDR3 DNA: TGTGCCAGCAGCGTAGACCCTAGCGGGAACTACAATGAGCAGTTCTTC. It is translated as CASSVDPSGNYNEQFF.

The rearrangement uses TRBV6-5 and TRBJ1-5; 9 bases align to TRBD1. Germline CDR1 MNHEY, CDR2 SVGAGI. V shed 6 bases, J shed 7 bases, and the junction held 4 bases outside the gene matches. The CDR3 sequence is 13 residues long. CDR3: CASRGQGSQPQHF. The CDR3 nucleotides are TGTGCCAGCAGGGGACAGGGCAGCCAGCCCCAGCATTTT.

This chain connects TRBV27 to TRBJ2-2, with a tentative D call TRBD2 (6 bases). Trimming removed 0 bases from V and 7 bases from J, with 12 bases in between. Germline V gene lookup returns CDR1 MNHEY and CDR2 SMNVEV (reference sequence). This CDR3 has 15 residues. CDR3 DNA sequence: TGTGCCAGCAGTTTATCCGGAGGGTACGGCGGGGAGCTGTTTTTT. It is translated as CASSLSGGYGGELFF.

CDR3 sequence: CATSSPPRGEQYF. In DNA, the CDR3 is TGTGCCACCAGCAGTCCCCCTAGGGGCGAGCAGTACTTC. The chain uses TRBV15 and TRBJ2-7; a weak D match, TRBD1 (5 bases). This CDR3 has 13 amino acids. Trimming shortened V by 3 bases and J by 6 bases, and 12 bases separated the two germline ends. Germline V lookup: CDR1 LNHNV, CDR2 YYDKDF (reference sequence).

The chain joins TRBV19 to TRBJ2-2; D uncertain. Germline V CDR1 and CDR2: LNHDA, SQIVND (reference sequence). Trimming shortened V by 8 bases and J by 4 bases, and 5 bases separated the two germline ends. The CDR3 is 11 amino acids. The CDR3 coding sequence is TGTGCCAGTTCCCTCACCGGGGAGCTGTTTTTT. Its protein is CASSLTGELFF.

This chain's CDR3 is CASSLVGSSTDTQYF. The CDR3 DNA reads as TGTGCCAGCAGCTTAGTGGGTTCTAGCACAGATACGCAGTATTTT. The chain couples TRBV11-2 to TRBJ2-3; D gene ambiguous. The CDR3 runs to 15 residues. The germline V and J ends were trimmed by 1 base and 0 bases, with 8 bases remaining between them. Looked up from germline, CDR1 is SGHAT and CDR2 is FQNNGV.

The V gene is TRBV6-5, the J gene TRBJ2-7, with D unresolved. The CDR3 loop spans 14 amino acids. Germline CDR1 and CDR2: MNHEY and SVGAGI. V shed 2 bases and J shed 0 bases, with 8 bases lying between them. The CDR3 is CASSYRVHSYEQYF. The CDR3 DNA is TGTGCCAGCAGTTACCGGGTCCACTCCTACGAGCAGTACTTC.

This sequence joins TRBV6-5 and TRBJ1-4; no clear D gene. Germline assignment: CDR1 MNHEY and CDR2 SVGAGI. Deletions cut 6 bases from V and 6 bases from J, with 14 bases between. There are 14 residues in the CDR3. CDR3 in amino acids: CASRRSRWDEKLFF. In DNA form, the CDR3 reads TGTGCCAGCAGGAGGTCGCGTTGGGATGAAAAACTGTTTTTT.

In DNA form, the CDR3 reads TGTGCCAGCAGAGCTACTACAGGGTCTTACTATGGCTACACCTTC. Residues: CASRATTGSYYGYTF. The J gene is TRBJ1-2, the V gene TRBV9; D is possibly TRBD1 (6 bases). Germline assignment: CDR1 SGDLS and CDR2 YYNGEE. The V gene lost 5 bases and the J gene lost 3 bases, with 17 bases spanning the gap. The CDR3 runs to 15 residues.

The genes are TRBV2 and TRBJ1-5; no definite D call. The CDR3 loop spans 14 amino acids. CDR1 and CDR2 from the germline V gene are SNHLY and FYNNEI. The V gene lost 3 bases and the J gene lost 0 bases, with 6 bases spanning the gap. The CDR3 sequence is CASSDRLSNQPQHF. The DNA of the CDR3 is TGTGCCAGCAGTGACAGGCTTAGCAATCAGCCCCAGCATTTT.

This clone was seen once. The chain couples TRBV5-1 to TRBJ2-3; D might be TRBD1 or TRBD2, each matching 5 bases. Trimming shortened V by 7 bases and J by 2 bases, and 8 bases separated the two germline ends. CDR3 length equals 12 residues. Germline CDR1 and CDR2: SGHRS and YFSETQ. The CDR3 loop is CASGGDTDTQYF. For the CDR3, the DNA is TGCGCCAGCGGGGGAGACACAGATACGCAGTATTTT.

The chain uses TRBV6-6 and TRBJ2-2, with a tentative D call TRBD2 (6 bases). CDR1 is MNHNY and CDR2 is SVGAGI in the germline V gene (reference sequence). The CDR3 loop spans 16 amino acids. V was shortened by 7 bases and J by 1 base, with 16 bases between the two germline ends. CDR3 sequence: CASNGGSAGNTGELFF. Here the CDR3 DNA reads TGTGCCAGCAATGGAGGGTCGGCAGGGAACACCGGGGAGCTGTTTTTT.

The chain couples TRBV10-3 to TRBJ2-3, with D possibly being TRBD1 (7 bases). This CDR3 contains 14 residues. From germline, CDR1 is ENHRY and CDR2 SYGVKD. Trimming left V 4 bases short and J 5 bases short, with 13 bases between. The CDR3 nucleotides read TGTGCCATCAGTGGGCAGGGGGGCATAGATACGCAGTATTTT. This sequence encodes CAISGQGGIDTQYF.

The rearrangement joins TRBV30 to TRBJ1-2; possibly TRBD1 for D (5 bases). Deletions cut 2 bases from V and 6 bases from J, with 10 bases between. Germline CDR1 GTSNPN, CDR2 SVGIG (reference sequence). The CDR3 is 12 amino acids. CDR3 region: CAWSLGGDGYTF. DNA for the CDR3: TGTGCCTGGAGTCTTGGGGGTGATGGCTACACCTTC.

The genes are TRBV5-6 and TRBJ1-1; D perhaps matches TRBD1 (5 bases). Germline CDR1 SGHDT, CDR2 YYEEEE. V lost 0 bases, J lost 3 bases, and 12 bases lay in between. This CDR3 has 15 amino acids. The CDR3 DNA is TGTGCCAGCAGCTTGGCCGGGGGTGGAGACACTGAAGCTTTCTTT. Encoded protein: CASSLAGGGDTEAFF.

The chain combines TRBV9 with TRBJ1-5; no reliable D call. V lost 0 bases and J 3 bases, leaving 4 bases between the germline ends. The germline CDR1 and CDR2 sequences are SGDLS and YYNGEE. The CDR3 covers 13 residues. The CDR3 sequence: CASSVADNQPQHF. DNA of the CDR3: TGTGCCAGCAGCGTAGCTGACAATCAGCCCCAGCATTTT.

This clone has a single count. The chain combines TRBV9 with TRBJ1-4; weak D call: TRBD1 (5 bases). The CDR3 loop spans 16 amino acids. With 3 bases removed from V and 4 bases from J, the gap between germline ends came to 16 bases. Per germline, CDR1 SGDLS and CDR2 YYNGEE. CDR3 coding DNA: TGTGCCAGCAGCGCTGGGGCCGGCTCCTTTAATGAAAAACTGTTTTTT. Protein: CASSAGAGSFNEKLFF.

The V gene is TRBV13, the J gene TRBJ1-5; D may be TRBD1 (6 bases). V shed 2 bases and J shed 4 bases, with 12 bases lying between them. Germline CDR1 and CDR2: PRHDT and FYEKMQ (reference sequence). The CDR3 runs to 15 residues. The CDR3 reads CASSLRQGNNQPQHF. CDR3 DNA: TGTGCCAGCAGCTTAAGGCAGGGGAATAATCAGCCCCAGCATTTT. The full variable domain, its missing parts supplied by reference TRBV13 and TRBJ1-5, is AAGVIQSPRHLIKEKRETATLKCYPIPRHDTVYWYQQGPGQDPQFLISFYEKMQSDKGSIPDRFSAQQFSDYHSELNMSSLELGDSALYFCASSLRQGNNQPQHFGDGTRLSIL.

The CDR3 here is CASSEGPGYGYTF. CDR3 in DNA: TGTGCCAGCAGTGAGGGTCCGGGGTATGGCTACACCTTC. This chain joins TRBV2 and TRBJ1-2, with unresolved D. Germline assignment: CDR1 SNHLY and CDR2 FYNNEI. V was cut by 3 bases and J by 5 bases, with 10 bases left in between. The CDR3 runs 13 residues.

The CDR3 DNA is TGCGCCAGCAGCTTTAGGGTGGCCACTGAAGCTTTCTTT. This encodes CASSFRVATEAFF. The chain links TRBV5-1 to TRBJ1-1, with D unresolved. V was clipped by 2 bases and J by 4 bases, with 9 bases between them. Germline V gives CDR1 SGHRS, CDR2 YFSETQ. The CDR3 is 13 amino acids.

The chain is built from TRBV5-6 and TRBJ2-7; 11 positions match TRBD1. Germline loops: CDR1 SGHDT, CDR2 YYEEEE. This CDR3 contains 13 residues. V lost 3 bases and J lost 4; bases outside the gene matches: 0. CDR3 sequence (DNA): TGTGCCAGCAGCTGGGACAGGGGGTACGAGCAGTACTTC. This translates into CASSWDRGYEQYF.